These T cell receptor beta chains were read from a single sample in a study of identical twins. Each CDR3 protein gets one entry after TCRdb re-called the 5' RACE reads with MiXCR. The sample yields 200,000 to 250,000 distinct CDR3 sequences, 10% to 15% seen once. These data also formed part of another study, on yellow fever vaccine responses in identical twins.

The material sequenced was memory (CD45RO+) T cells sorted from blood. Receptors were obtained from a woman aged 18-30 years in good health. Each CDR3 is given with its conserved first and last residue. D genes are given only for firm matches. The size entry is marked missing in some rows and otherwise reads once, few, many or a size class.

clone_size	d_call	v_call	j_call	cdr3_nt	cdr3_aa
few	TRBD1	TRBV4-3	TRBJ2-3	TGCGCCAGCAGCCGGGAGACAGGGGGCGTGGGTAGCACAGATACGCAGTATTTT	CASSRETGGVGSTDTQYF
few	TRBD1	TRBV5-1	TRBJ1-1	TGCGCCAGCAGCTTCTTAGGGGGCGATGAAGCTTTCTTT	CASSFLGGDEAFF
few	-	TRBV7-8	TRBJ2-7	TGTGCCAGCAGCTTACGTGGTACAGAATTCTATTACGAGCAGTACTTC	CASSLRGTEFYYEQYF
-	-	TRBV6-5	TRBJ2-1	TGTGCCAGCAGTTACAACCCTGTTGGGTACAATGAGCAGTTCTTC	CASSYNPVGYNEQFF
few	TRBD2	TRBV20-1	TRBJ2-3	TGCAGTGCTTTGAGTAGCGGGGAACAAATCACAGATACGCAGTATTTT	CSALSSGEQITDTQYF
few	TRBD1	TRBV7-2	TRBJ2-5	TGTGCCAGCAGCTTCCCGACAGGGGGACAAGAGACCCAGTACTTC	CASSFPTGGQETQYF
few	TRBD1	TRBV12-5	TRBJ2-2	TGTGCTAGTGGTTTCTTGACAGGGGTCAGGACCGGGGAGCTGTTTTTT	CASGFLTGVRTGELFF
-	TRBD2	TRBV20-1	TRBJ2-3	TGCAGTGCTAGAAAACCCTGGGAACTAGCGGGGGCCCTAACCGATTACACAGATACACAGTATTTT	CSARKPWELAGALTDYTDTQYF
many	-	TRBV7-9	TRBJ2-3	TGTGCCAGCAGCTTATCATTCGGCGGTAGCACAGATACGCAGTATTTT	CASSLSFGGSTDTQYF
-	-	TRBV2	TRBJ2-1	TGTGCCAGCTTTAATCCTGTGGGCAGCTCCTACAATGAGCAGTTCTTC	CASFNPVGSSYNEQFF
-	-	TRBV5-1	TRBJ2-1	TGCGCCAGCAGCTTACAGGACTCCTACAATGAGCAGTTCTTC	CASSLQDSYNEQFF
many	-	TRBV5-1	TRBJ2-7	TGCGCCAGCAGCTTGGAGGGGGCCTACGAGCAGTACTTC	CASSLEGAYEQYF
many	TRBD2	TRBV20-1	TRBJ2-5	TGCAGTGCTAGCCCACTAGCGGGGGGGCTCGGAGAGACCCAGTACTTC	CSASPLAGGLGETQYF
-	-	TRBV3-1	TRBJ2-7	TGTGCCAGCAGCCAAATGGGTTCCTACGAGCAGTACTTC	CASSQMGSYEQYF
few	TRBD1	TRBV5-1	TRBJ2-1	TGCGCCAGCAGAGGGACAGGGGGCAATGAGCAGTTCTTC	CASRGTGGNEQFF
few	TRBD2	TRBV7-2	TRBJ2-5	TGTGCCAGCAGCTTGAACGGGAGGGTCCAAGAGACCCAGTACTTC	CASSLNGRVQETQYF
-	TRBD2	TRBV6-2/TRBV6-3	TRBJ2-1	TGTGCCAGCAGTTACCCCCTCGGGGGGAGCTCCTACAATGAGCAGTTCTTC	CASSYPLGGSSYNEQFF
-	TRBD1	TRBV29-1	TRBJ2-1	TGCAGCGTTGAAGCGGGGAGGACAGGGGGCTTCAATGAGCAGTTCTTC	CSVEAGRTGGFNEQFF
-	TRBD2	TRBV6-1	TRBJ2-7	TGTGCCAGCAGCGAACTAGCGGGGAGCTCCTACGAGCAGTACTTC	CASSELAGSSYEQYF
many	-	TRBV5-1	TRBJ1-1	TGCGCCAGCAACCGACAGGCGGGGAACACTGAAGCTTTCTTT	CASNRQAGNTEAFF
few	-	TRBV20-1	TRBJ2-4	TGCAGTGCAAATACCGAAAACATTCAGTACTTC	CSANTENIQYF
-	-	TRBV7-2	TRBJ2-2	TGTGCCAGCAGCCCGGTAAAGACAAACACCGGGGAGCTGTTTTTT	CASSPVKTNTGELFF
-	TRBD2	TRBV15	TRBJ2-4	TGTGCCACCAGCAGCAAAACAGCGGGAGTCAAAAACATTCAGTACTTC	CATSSKTAGVKNIQYF
few	TRBD1	TRBV3-1	TRBJ2-1	TGTGCCAGCAGCCAAGCAGACAGGGGGCGCGGCAATGAGCAGTTCTTC	CASSQADRGRGNEQFF
few	TRBD1	TRBV20-1	TRBJ2-7	TGCAGTGCTAGAACCGGGACAGGTTACGAGCAGTACTTC	CSARTGTGYEQYF
-	TRBD1	TRBV7-3	TRBJ1-1	TGTGCCAGCAGCCCCGGACAGGGACAAGAAGCTTTCTTT	CASSPGQGQEAFF
-	-	TRBV24-1	TRBJ1-2	TGTGCCACCAGTGACCCTAGTGGGGACTATGGCTACACCTTC	CATSDPSGDYGYTF
-	-	TRBV4-1	TRBJ2-7	TGCGCCAGCAGCCAACCCGACTCCTACGAGCAGTACTTC	CASSQPDSYEQYF
few	TRBD2	TRBV6-1	TRBJ2-5	TGTGCCAGCGGACTAGCGGGAGTACTGCAAGAGACCCAGTACTTC	CASGLAGVLQETQYF
few	TRBD2	TRBV5-4	TRBJ2-7	TGTGCCAGCAGATCCCCGGGAGGAGGAAACGAGCAGTACTTC	CASRSPGGGNEQYF
-	-	TRBV4-3	TRBJ2-3	TGCGCCAGCAGCCCGTTAGCGGCCCTCACAGATACGCAGTATTTT	CASSPLAALTDTQYF
-	TRBD1	TRBV10-3	TRBJ2-1	TGTGCCAACAGTAGGGACAGGCTCAATGAGCAGTTCTTC	CANSRDRLNEQFF
few	TRBD2	TRBV27	TRBJ2-5	TGTGCCAGCAGTCTCCGACTAGCTCGGCAAGAGACCCAGTACTTC	CASSLRLARQETQYF
many	TRBD2	TRBV12-3/TRBV12-4	TRBJ2-7	TGTGCCAGCAGTTTAGGGCTAGCGGGATCAGAAGAGCAGTACTTC	CASSLGLAGSEEQYF
-	TRBD2	TRBV10-3	TRBJ2-4	TGTGCCATCGGCCGCGGGGGAGACCATGAGAACATTCAGTACTTC	CAIGRGGDHENIQYF
few	TRBD2	TRBV7-9	TRBJ2-7	TGTGCCAGCAGCTCGACTAGCGGGAGGGCCCTTTTTGAGCAGTACTTC	CASSSTSGRALFEQYF
many	-	TRBV3-1	TRBJ2-3	TGTGCCAGCAGCCTGGCATTGGGGTACACAGATACGCAGTATTTT	CASSLALGYTDTQYF
-	-	TRBV7-2	TRBJ2-2	TGTGCCAGCAGCTTAAGGCCAGGGTGGAACACCGGGGAGCTGTTTTTT	CASSLRPGWNTGELFF
many	TRBD1	TRBV29-1	TRBJ2-7	TGCAGCGTTGGCCAGGCGGGACAGGGCCACGAGCAGTACTTC	CSVGQAGQGHEQYF
-	TRBD1	TRBV6-4	TRBJ2-3	TGTGCCAGCAGTGAGGGGCAGGGGGCAGATACGCAGTATTTT	CASSEGQGADTQYF
few	-	TRBV6-1	TRBJ1-6	TGTGCCAGCAGAGATCGACAGAGCTCCTATAATTCACCCCTCCACTTT	CASRDRQSSYNSPLHF
few	-	TRBV20-1	TRBJ2-1	TGCAGTGCTAGAGACGACAGAGGGTCTGCCTACAATGAGCAGTTCTTC	CSARDDRGSAYNEQFF
-	-	TRBV7-2	TRBJ1-1	TGTGCCAGCAGCTCTCCCCGTGGGGTAACTGAAGCTTTCTTT	CASSSPRGVTEAFF
-	TRBD1	TRBV7-2	TRBJ1-5	TGTGCCAGCAGCCCCGGACAGGGAGGGAAGCCCCAGCATTTT	CASSPGQGGKPQHF
-	TRBD1	TRBV7-2	TRBJ2-3	TGTGCCAGCACACTTGACAGGGGAGATACGCAGTATTTT	CASTLDRGDTQYF
-	-	TRBV15	TRBJ2-1	TGTGCCACCAGCAGAGGAGGCGAGGGCTACAATGAGCAGTTCTTC	CATSRGGEGYNEQFF
medium-sized	TRBD1	TRBV12-3/TRBV12-4	TRBJ2-5	TGTGCCAGCAGACTCCTCGGACAGGGGGCACGAGAGACCCAGTACTTC	CASRLLGQGARETQYF